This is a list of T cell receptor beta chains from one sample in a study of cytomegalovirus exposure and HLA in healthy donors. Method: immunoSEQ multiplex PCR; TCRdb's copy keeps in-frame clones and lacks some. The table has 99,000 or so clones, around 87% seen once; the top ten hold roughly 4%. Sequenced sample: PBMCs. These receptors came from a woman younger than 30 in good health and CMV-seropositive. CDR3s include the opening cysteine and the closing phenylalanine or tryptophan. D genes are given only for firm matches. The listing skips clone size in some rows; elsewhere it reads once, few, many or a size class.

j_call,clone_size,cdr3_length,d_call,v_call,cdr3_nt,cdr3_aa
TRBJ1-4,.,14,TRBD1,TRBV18,TGTGCCAGCTCCCCGGACAGGACGGCTGAAAAACTGTTTTTT,CASSPDRTAEKLFF
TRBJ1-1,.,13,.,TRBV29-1,TGCAGCGTTGAAGGACAGAGGAACACTGAAGCTTTCTTT,CSVEGQRNTEAFF
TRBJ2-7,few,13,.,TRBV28,TGTGCCAGCAGTTTGACTGTTCCGTACGAGCAGTACTTC,CASSLTVPYEQYF
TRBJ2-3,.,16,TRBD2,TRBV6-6,TGTGCCAGCAGTTACCCCGCTAGCGGGAACACAGATACGCAGTATTTT,CASSYPASGNTDTQYF
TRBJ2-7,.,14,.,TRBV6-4,TGTGCCAGCAGAATTACAGGACCCGTTTACGAGCAGTACTTC,CASRITGPVYEQYF
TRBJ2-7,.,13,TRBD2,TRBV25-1,TGTGCCATCGGAGCGGGGGGACCCTACGAGCAGTACTTC,CAIGAGGPYEQYF
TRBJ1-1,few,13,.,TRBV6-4,TGTGCCAGCAGTGAGGGGGCGCACACTGAAGCTTTCTTT,CASSEGAHTEAFF
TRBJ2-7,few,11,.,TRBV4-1,TGCGCCAGCAGCCAAGCTAACGAGCAGTACTTC,CASSQANEQYF
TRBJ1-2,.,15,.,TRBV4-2,TGTGCCAGCAGCCAAGATCGGTGGGGAGTCGACGGCTACACCTTC,CASSQDRWGVDGYTF
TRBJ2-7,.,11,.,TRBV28,TGTGCCACCAGTGAGACCTACGAGCAGTACTTC,CATSETYEQYF
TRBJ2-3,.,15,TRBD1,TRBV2,TGTGCCAGCAGTGAAGGACAGGGTGTGCCAGATACGCAGTATTTT,CASSEGQGVPDTQYF
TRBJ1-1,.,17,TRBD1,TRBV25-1,TGTGCCACCCGTCATTCCGGGACAGGGGCCACGAATACTGAAGCTTTCTTT,CATRHSGTGATNTEAFF
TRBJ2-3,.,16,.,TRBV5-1,TGCGCCAGCAGCGTTACAGGGTTCTATTACACAGATACGCAGTATTTT,CASSVTGFYYTDTQYF
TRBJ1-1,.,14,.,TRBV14,TGTGCCAGCAGCCACCTGGACAGTTCCACTGAAGCTTTCTTT,CASSHLDSSTEAFF
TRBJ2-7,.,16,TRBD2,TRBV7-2,TGTGCCAGCAGCCGGGGGGTTGGACGGACATTCGACGAGCAGTACTTC,CASSRGVGRTFDEQYF
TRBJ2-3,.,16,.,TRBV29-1,TGCAGCGTGTTGGACAGACTATTTGCCACCACAGATACGCAGTATTTT,CSVLDRLFATTDTQYF
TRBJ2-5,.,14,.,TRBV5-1,TGCGCCAGCAGCTTGGGACACACTCAAGAGACCCAGTACTTC,CASSLGHTQETQYF
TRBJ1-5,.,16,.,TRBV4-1,TGCGCCAGCAGCCAGGGAGGAACGTTCAGCAATCAGCCCCAGCATTTT,CASSQGGTFSNQPQHF
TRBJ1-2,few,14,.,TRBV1,TGCACCAGCAGCCAAGACGGGACAAGCTATGGCTACACCTTC,CTSSQDGTSYGYTF
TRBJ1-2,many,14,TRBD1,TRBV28,TGTGCCAGCCGTCATGACAGGGCCTACTATGGCTACACCTTC,CASRHDRAYYGYTF
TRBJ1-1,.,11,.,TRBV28,TGTGCCACAACGGGGAACACTGAAGCTTTCTTT,CATTGNTEAFF
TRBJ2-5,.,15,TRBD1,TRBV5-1,TGCGCCAGCAGCCTACCTGGACAGGGCCCCCAGACCCAGTACTTC,CASSLPGQGPQTQYF
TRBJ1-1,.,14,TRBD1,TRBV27,TGTGCCAGCAAGCTGGACAGGGCGAACACTGAAGCTTTCTTT,CASKLDRANTEAFF
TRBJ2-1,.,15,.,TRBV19,TGTGCCAGTAGTATTTACAGGAATTCCTACAATGAGCAGTTCTTC,CASSIYRNSYNEQFF
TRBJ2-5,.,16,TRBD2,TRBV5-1,TGCGCCAGCAGCTTGGGGACTAGCGGCGGTTCAGAGACCCAGTACTTC,CASSLGTSGGSETQYF
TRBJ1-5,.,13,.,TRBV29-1,TGCAGCGTCCAGCGGAATAGCAATCAGCCCCAGCATTTT,CSVQRNSNQPQHF
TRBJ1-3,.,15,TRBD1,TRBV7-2,TGTGCCAGCAGCCGTGGGACAGGGTCCGGAAACACCATATATTTT,CASSRGTGSGNTIYF
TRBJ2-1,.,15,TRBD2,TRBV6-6,TGTGCCAGCAGTTACGGGGGGACTAGCGTCAATGAGCAGTTCTTC,CASSYGGTSVNEQFF
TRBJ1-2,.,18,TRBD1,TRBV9,TGTGCCAGCAGCGCCCGGGCCCTCGCAGGGGGCAGTTCGGGAGGCTACACCTTC,CASSARALAGGSSGGYTF
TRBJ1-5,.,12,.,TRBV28,TGTGCCAGCAGAATTGACAGCCAGCCCCAGCATTTT,CASRIDSQPQHF
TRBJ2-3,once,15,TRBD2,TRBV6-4,TGTGCCAGCAGCCGACTAGCGGGGGGCACAGATACGCAGTATTTT,CASSRLAGGTDTQYF
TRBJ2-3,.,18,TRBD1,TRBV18,TGTGCCAGCTCACCGCCGACAGGGGGCTACGGTAGCACAGATACGCAGTATTTT,CASSPPTGGYGSTDTQYF
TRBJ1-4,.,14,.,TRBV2,TGTGCCAGCAGTGTACAGGCCGTTGGAGAAAAACTGTTTTTT,CASSVQAVGEKLFF
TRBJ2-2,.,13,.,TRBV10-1,TGCGCCAGCGGTACAACCAACACCGGGGAGCTGTTTTTT,CASGTTNTGELFF
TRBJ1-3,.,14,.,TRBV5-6,TGTGCCAGCAGCTTAAGGGGCTTACGAAACACCATATATTTT,CASSLRGLRNTIYF
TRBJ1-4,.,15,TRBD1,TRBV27,TGTGCCAGCAGCCCTGCGGACAGGGGGAATGAAAAACTGTTTTTT,CASSPADRGNEKLFF
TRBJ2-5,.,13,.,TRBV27,TGTGCCAGCAGCGGTTTGGTGGAGGAGACCCAGTACTTC,CASSGLVEETQYF
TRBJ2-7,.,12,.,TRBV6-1,TGTGCCAGCAGTGTCAGTTCCTACGAGCAGTACTTC,CASSVSSYEQYF
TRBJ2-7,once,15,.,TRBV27,TGTGCCAGCAGTTCCGGGCAGGGCCTCTCCTACGAGCAGTACTTC,CASSSGQGLSYEQYF
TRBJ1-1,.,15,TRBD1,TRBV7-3,TGTGCCAGCAGCCTACAGGGGGATGGGGCCACTGAAGCTTTCTTT,CASSLQGDGATEAFF
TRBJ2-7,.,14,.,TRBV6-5,TGTGCCAGCACCCACCCGACAGGCTCCTACGAGCAGTACTTC,CASTHPTGSYEQYF
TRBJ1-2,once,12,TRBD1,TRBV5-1,TGCGCCAGCAGCTTGGGGACAGGCTCCTACACCTTC,CASSLGTGSYTF
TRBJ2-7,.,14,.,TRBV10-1,TGCGCCAGCAGTGACCTCGGGACACCGGGGGAGCAGTACTTC,CASSDLGTPGEQYF
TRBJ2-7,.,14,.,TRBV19,TGTGCCAGTAGTATAGATCCCTCCTCCTACGAGCAGTACTTC,CASSIDPSSYEQYF
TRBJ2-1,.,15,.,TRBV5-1,TGCGCCAGCAGCTTGACGGGGGGCGACTACAATGAGCAGTTCTTC,CASSLTGGDYNEQFF
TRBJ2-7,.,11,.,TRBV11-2,TGTGCCAGCAGCCGGGACTACGAGCAGTACTTC,CASSRDYEQYF
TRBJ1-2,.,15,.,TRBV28,TGTGCCAGCACCGCTCACGTGAGACAACGCTATGGCTACACCTTC,CASTAHVRQRYGYTF
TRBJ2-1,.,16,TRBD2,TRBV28,TGTGCCAGCAGCAGCGGGACTAGCGGCTACTACAATGAGCAGTTCTTC,CASSSGTSGYYNEQFF
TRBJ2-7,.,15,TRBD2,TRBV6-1,TGTGCCAGCAGTGAAGGTAGCGGGGGGCAAGACGAGCAGTACTTC,CASSEGSGGQDEQYF
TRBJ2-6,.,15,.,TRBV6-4,TGTGCCAGCAGCCCGGAGCGGTCTGGGGCCAACGTCCTGACTTTC,CASSPERSGANVLTF
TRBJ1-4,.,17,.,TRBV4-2,TGTGCCAGCAGCCAAGAGGAGGGAGGGGGATATAATGAAAAACTGTTTTTT,CASSQEEGGGYNEKLFF
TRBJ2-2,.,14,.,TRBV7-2,TGTGCCAGCAGAACCGGGACTAACACCGGGGAGCTGTTTTTT,CASRTGTNTGELFF
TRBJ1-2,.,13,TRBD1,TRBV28,TGTGCCAGCCAATCCACAGGGGGAAGAGGCTACACCTTC,CASQSTGGRGYTF
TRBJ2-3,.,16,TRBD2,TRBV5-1,TGCGCCAGCAAAGGACTAGCGGGGCTTACCACAGATACGCAGTATTTT,CASKGLAGLTTDTQYF
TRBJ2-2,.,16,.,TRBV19,TGTGCCAGTAGTATCTCGGGAGTCGGTATCACCGGGGAGCTGTTTTTT,CASSISGVGITGELFF
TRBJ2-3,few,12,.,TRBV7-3,TGTGCCAGCAGCCGCTACTCAGATACGCAGTATTTT,CASSRYSDTQYF
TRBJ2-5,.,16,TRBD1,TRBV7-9,TGTGCCAGCAGCTTTCTGCCCGGACAGGGCCAAGAGACCCAGTACTTC,CASSFLPGQGQETQYF
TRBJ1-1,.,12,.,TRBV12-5,TGTGCTAGTGGCCCGAACAGGCTCGAAGCTTTCTTT,CASGPNRLEAFF